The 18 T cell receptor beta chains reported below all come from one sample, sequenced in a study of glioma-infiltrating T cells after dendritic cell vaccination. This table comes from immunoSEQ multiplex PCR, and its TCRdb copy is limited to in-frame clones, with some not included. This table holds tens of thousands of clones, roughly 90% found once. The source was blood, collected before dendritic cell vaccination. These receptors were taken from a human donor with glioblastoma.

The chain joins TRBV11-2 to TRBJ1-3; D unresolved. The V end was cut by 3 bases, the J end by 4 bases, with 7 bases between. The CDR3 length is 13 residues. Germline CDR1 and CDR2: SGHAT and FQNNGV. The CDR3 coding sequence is TGTGCCAGCAGCTTTGGGCCCGGAAACACCATATATTTT. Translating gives CASSFGPGNTIYF.

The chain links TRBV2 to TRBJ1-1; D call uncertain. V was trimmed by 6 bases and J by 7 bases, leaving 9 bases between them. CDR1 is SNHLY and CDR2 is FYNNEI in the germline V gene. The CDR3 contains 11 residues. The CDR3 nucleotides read TGTGCCAGCAGCCCAACATATGAAGCTTTCTTT. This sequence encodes CASSPTYEAFF.

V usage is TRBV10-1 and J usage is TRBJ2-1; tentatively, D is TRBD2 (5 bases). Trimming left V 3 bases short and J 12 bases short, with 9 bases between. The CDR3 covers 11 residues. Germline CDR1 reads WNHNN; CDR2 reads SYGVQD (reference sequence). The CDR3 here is CASSDGVVQFF. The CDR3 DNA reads TGCGCCAGCAGTGACGGGGTGGTGCAGTTCTTC.

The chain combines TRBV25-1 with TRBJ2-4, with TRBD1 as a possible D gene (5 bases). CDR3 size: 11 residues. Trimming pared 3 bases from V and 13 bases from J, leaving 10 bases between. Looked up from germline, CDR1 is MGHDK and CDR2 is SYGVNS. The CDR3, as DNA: TGTGCCAGCAGTGAGGGGCTAGAACAGTACTTC. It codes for CASSEGLEQYF.

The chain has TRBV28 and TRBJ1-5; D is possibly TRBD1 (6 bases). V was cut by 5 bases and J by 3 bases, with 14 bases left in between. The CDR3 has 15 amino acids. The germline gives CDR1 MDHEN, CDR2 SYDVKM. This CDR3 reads CASSEPGQTNQPQHF. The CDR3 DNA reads TGTGCCAGCAGTGAACCCGGACAGACCAATCAGCCCCAGCATTTT.

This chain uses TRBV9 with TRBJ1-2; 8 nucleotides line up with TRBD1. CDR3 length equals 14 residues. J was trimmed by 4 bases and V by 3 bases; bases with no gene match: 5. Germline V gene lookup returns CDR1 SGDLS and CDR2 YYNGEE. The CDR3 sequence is CASSAGTGIYGYTF. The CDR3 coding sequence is TGTGCCAGCAGCGCAGGGACAGGTATCTATGGCTACACCTTC.

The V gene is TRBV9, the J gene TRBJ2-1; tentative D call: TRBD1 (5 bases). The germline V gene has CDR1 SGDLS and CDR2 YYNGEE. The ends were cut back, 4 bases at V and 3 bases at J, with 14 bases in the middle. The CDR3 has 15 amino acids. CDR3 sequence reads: CASSPGRAGYNEQFF. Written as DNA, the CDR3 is TGTGCCAGCAGCCCCGGCAGGGCTGGCTACAATGAGCAGTTCTTC.

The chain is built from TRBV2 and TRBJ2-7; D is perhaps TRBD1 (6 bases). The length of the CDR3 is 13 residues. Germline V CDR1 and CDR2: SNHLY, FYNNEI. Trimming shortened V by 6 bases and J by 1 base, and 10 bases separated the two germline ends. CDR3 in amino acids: CASSEQGSYEQYF. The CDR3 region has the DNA TGTGCCAGCAGCGAACAGGGATCCTACGAGCAGTACTTC.

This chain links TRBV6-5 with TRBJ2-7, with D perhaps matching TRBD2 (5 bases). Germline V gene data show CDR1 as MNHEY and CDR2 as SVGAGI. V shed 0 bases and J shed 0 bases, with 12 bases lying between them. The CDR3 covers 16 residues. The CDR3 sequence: CASSYSGGRSSYEQYF. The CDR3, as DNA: TGTGCCAGCAGTTACTCGGGCGGGCGAAGCTCCTACGAGCAGTACTTC.

CDR3 loop: CASSSLDRGAGGYTF. The CDR3 region has the DNA TGTGCCAGCAGCTCCCTGGACAGGGGCGCTGGCGGCTACACCTTC. V and J are TRBV7-3 and TRBJ1-2; 9 bases are a match to TRBD1. The germline V gene encodes CDR1 SGHTA and CDR2 FQGTGA. V was clipped by 4 bases and J by 8 bases; unmatched bases: 11. The CDR3 has 15 amino acids.

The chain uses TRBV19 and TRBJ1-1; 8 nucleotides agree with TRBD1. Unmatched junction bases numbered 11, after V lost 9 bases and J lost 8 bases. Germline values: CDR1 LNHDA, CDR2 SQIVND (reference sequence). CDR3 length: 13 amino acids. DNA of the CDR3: TGTGCCAGCTCACCCGGGACAGGAAGAGAAGCTTTCTTT. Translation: CASSPGTGREAFF.

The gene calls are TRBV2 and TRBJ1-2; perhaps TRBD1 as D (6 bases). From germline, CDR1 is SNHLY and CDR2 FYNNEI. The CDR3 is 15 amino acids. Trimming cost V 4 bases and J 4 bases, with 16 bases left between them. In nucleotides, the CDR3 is TGTGCCAGCAGTGTCTCACAGGGAAGAGGCTATGGCTACACCTTC. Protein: CASSVSQGRGYGYTF.

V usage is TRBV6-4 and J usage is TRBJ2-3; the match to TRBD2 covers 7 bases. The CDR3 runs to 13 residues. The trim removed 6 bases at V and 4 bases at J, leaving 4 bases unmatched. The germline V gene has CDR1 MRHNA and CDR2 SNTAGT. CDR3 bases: TGTGCCAGCAGGAGCGGGATTCCAGATACGCAGTATTTT. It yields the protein CASRSGIPDTQYF.

CDR3 nucleotides: TGTGCCAGCAGCTGGCGACAGGGCAATCAGCCCCAGCATTTT. This encodes CASSWRQGNQPQHF. The rearrangement uses TRBV5-5 and TRBJ1-5, with D perhaps matching TRBD1 (6 bases). The CDR3 is 14 amino acids. The V gene's germline CDR1 is SGHKS and CDR2 YYEKEE (reference sequence). V shed 3 bases and J shed 2 bases, with 9 bases lying between them.

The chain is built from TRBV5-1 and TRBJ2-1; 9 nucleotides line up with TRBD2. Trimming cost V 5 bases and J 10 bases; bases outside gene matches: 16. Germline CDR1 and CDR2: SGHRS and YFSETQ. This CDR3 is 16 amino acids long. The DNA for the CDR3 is TGCGCCAGCAGTAAAGGTGTCCTAGCGGGGCGGGGGGAGCAGTTCTTC. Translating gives CASSKGVLAGRGEQFF.

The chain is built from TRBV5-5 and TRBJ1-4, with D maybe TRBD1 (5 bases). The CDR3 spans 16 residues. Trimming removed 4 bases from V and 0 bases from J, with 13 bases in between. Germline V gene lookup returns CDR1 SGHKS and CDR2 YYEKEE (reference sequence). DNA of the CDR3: TGTGCCAGCAGCACAGACAGTCCAGCAACTAATGAAAAACTGTTTTTT. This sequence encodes CASSTDSPATNEKLFF.

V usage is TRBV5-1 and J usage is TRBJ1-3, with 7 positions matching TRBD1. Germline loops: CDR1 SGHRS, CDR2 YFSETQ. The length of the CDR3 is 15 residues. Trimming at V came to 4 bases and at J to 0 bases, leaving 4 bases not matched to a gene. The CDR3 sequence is CASSGQVDSGNTIYF. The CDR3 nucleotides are TGCGCCAGCAGCGGACAGGTAGACTCTGGAAACACCATATATTTT.

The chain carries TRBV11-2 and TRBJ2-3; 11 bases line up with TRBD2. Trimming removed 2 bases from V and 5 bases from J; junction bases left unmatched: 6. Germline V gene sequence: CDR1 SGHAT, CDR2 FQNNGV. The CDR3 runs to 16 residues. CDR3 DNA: TGTGCCAGCAGCTTATTCCTAGCGGGGGGAGGAGATACGCAGTATTTT. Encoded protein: CASSLFLAGGGDTQYF.